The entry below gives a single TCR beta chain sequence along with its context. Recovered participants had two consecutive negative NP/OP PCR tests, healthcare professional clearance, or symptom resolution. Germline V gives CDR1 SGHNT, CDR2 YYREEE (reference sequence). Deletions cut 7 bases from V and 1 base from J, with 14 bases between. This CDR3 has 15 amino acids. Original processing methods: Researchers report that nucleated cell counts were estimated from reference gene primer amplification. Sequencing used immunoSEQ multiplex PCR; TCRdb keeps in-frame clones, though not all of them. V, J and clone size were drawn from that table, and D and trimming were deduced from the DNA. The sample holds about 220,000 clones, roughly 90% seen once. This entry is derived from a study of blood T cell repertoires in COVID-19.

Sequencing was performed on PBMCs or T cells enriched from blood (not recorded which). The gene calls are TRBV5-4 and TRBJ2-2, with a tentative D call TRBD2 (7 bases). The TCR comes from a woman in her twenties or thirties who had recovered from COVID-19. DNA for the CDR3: TGTGCCAGCGCCCTGCGGGGGCTGAACACCGGGGAGCTGTTTTTT. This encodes CASALRGLNTGELFF.